Below, 12 T cell receptor beta chains from the same sample are listed, as sequenced in a study of blood T cell repertoires in COVID-19. This table comes from immunoSEQ multiplex PCR, and its TCRdb copy is limited to in-frame clones, with some not included. The sample contains just under 300,000 clones, about 87% of which appear only once. Sequenced material: peripheral blood. These receptor sequences come from a man between 65 and 79 years old with acute or convalescent COVID-19.

The V gene is TRBV19, the J gene TRBJ2-5; TRBD1 might be the D (5 bases). CDR1 and CDR2 (germline): LNHDA, SQIVND (reference sequence). V gave up 4 bases and J gave up 1 base, with 7 bases separating them. This CDR3 has 13 amino acids. The CDR3 loop reads CASSSTGQETQYF. The CDR3 DNA reads as TGTGCCAGTAGTAGTACAGGCCAAGAGACCCAGTACTTC.

This clone was detected once. The chain couples TRBV28 to TRBJ1-5; the match to TRBD1 covers 7 bases. V trimming: 7 bases; J trimming: 5 bases; junction bases outside the gene matches: 8. The CDR3 runs 14 residues. Germline V gives CDR1 MDHEN, CDR2 SYDVKM. CDR3 region: CASTQGDSYQPQHF. The CDR3, as DNA: TGTGCCAGCACCCAGGGGGACAGCTATCAGCCCCAGCATTTT. The variable domain in full, completed from reference TRBV28 and TRBJ1-5, reads DVKVTQSSRYLVKRTGEKVFLECVQDMDHENMFWYRQDPGLGLRLIYFSYDVKMKEKGDIPEGYSVSREKKERFSLILESASTNQTSMYLCASTQGDSYQPQHFGDGTRLSIL.

V usage is TRBV3-1 (or the pseudogene TRBV3-2) and J usage is TRBJ1-2; a possible D gene is TRBD1 (6 bases). CDR1 is LGHDT and CDR2 is YNNKEL in the germline V gene (reference sequence). The CDR3 runs to 15 residues. Trimming pared 2 bases from V and 4 bases from J, leaving 14 bases between. The CDR3 is CASSQTGQSSYGYTF. The CDR3 region has the DNA TGTGCCAGCAGCCAAACGGGACAAAGTTCCTATGGCTACACCTTC.

The chain is built from TRBV7-9 and TRBJ2-2; no firm D call. The CDR3 has 15 residues. Trimming stripped 4 bases from V and 10 bases from J, with 19 bases between. The germline V gene has CDR1 SEHNR and CDR2 FQNEAQ (reference sequence). Here the CDR3 reads CASSSAGQTPEELFF. In DNA form, the CDR3 reads TGTGCCAGCAGCTCAGCTGGGCAGACACCGGAGGAGCTGTTTTTT. Together with reference TRBV7-9 and TRBJ2-2, the CDR3 gives the full variable domain: DTGVSQNPRHKITKRGQNVTFRCDPISEHNRLYWYRQTLGQGPEFLTYFQNEAQLEKSRLLSDRFSAERPKGSFSTLEIQRTEQGDSAMYLCASSSAGQTPEELFFGEGSRLTVL.

The chain links TRBV7-3 to TRBJ1-6, with D tentatively TRBD1 (5 bases). The CDR3 is made up of 15 amino acids. Germline CDR1 SGHTA, CDR2 FQGTGA. Trimming stripped 1 base from V and 7 bases from J, with 11 bases between. CDR3 nucleotides: TGTGCCAGCAGCTTAAACACAGGCCTGAATTCACCCCTCCACTTT. As protein: CASSLNTGLNSPLHF.

The genes are TRBV7-2 and TRBJ2-5, with 7 positions matching TRBD2. The CDR3 has 14 amino acids. Germline V gene sequence: CDR1 SGHTA, CDR2 FQGNSA. J was trimmed by 3 bases and V by 0 bases; bases with no gene match: 1. The CDR3 DNA sequence: TGTGCCAGCAGCTTAGCGGGGGGGAAAGAGACCCAGTACTTC. It yields the protein CASSLAGGKETQYF. Variable domain in full (rest from reference TRBV7-2 and TRBJ2-5): GAGVSQSPSNKVTEKGKDVELRCDPISGHTALYWYRQSLGQGLEFLIYFQGNSAPDKSGLPSDRFSAERTGGSVSTLTIQRTQQEDSAVYLCASSLAGGKETQYFGPGTRLLVL.

This sequence joins TRBV29-1 and TRBJ2-3; 11 bases fit TRBD2. CDR1 SQVTM and CDR2 ANQGSEA come from the germline V gene. The V segment lost 7 bases and the J segment 1 base; nucleotides outside the gene matches: 4. The CDR3 spans 14 residues. The CDR3 bases are TGCAGCGGGGGGACTAGCGGAGGCACAGATACGCAGTATTTT. Encoded protein: CSGGTSGGTDTQYF.

V usage is TRBV6-2 or TRBV6-3 and J usage is TRBJ1-6; D perhaps matches TRBD1 (5 bases). This CDR3 has 15 amino acids. The V and J ends lost 6 bases and 8 bases respectively, with 17 bases between them. Germline V lookup: CDR1 MNHEY, CDR2 SVGEGT. DNA for the CDR3: TGTGCCAGCAGCCTTCTCACAGGACCCCATTCACCCCTCCACTTT. Residues: CASSLLTGPHSPLHF.

The chain employs TRBV9 and TRBJ2-3, with D possibly being TRBD2 (6 bases). Between the trimmed V and J ends, which lost 3 bases and 3 bases, there was a span of 14 bases. The CDR3 spans 15 residues. Germline V lookup: CDR1 SGDLS, CDR2 YYNGEE. As DNA, the CDR3 is TGTGCCAGCAGCGGACAGAGACTAGTTACAGATACGCAGTATTTT. Translating it yields CASSGQRLVTDTQYF.

The chain combines TRBV28 with TRBJ2-1; tentative D call: TRBD2 (7 bases). V lost 6 bases and J 7 bases, leaving 13 bases between the germline ends. The CDR3 has 13 residues. Germline values: CDR1 MDHEN, CDR2 SYDVKM. This CDR3 is CASRRGGWNEQFF. The CDR3 nucleotides are TGTGCCAGCAGAAGGGGGGGGTGGAATGAGCAGTTCTTC.

The chain recombines TRBV10-3 with TRBJ2-5; 8 bases fit TRBD1. Germline loops: CDR1 ENHRY, CDR2 SYGVKD. The CDR3 is 14 amino acids. The V and J ends lost 4 bases and 1 base, in that order; junction bases with no gene match: 2. The CDR3 nucleotides are TGTGCCATCAGTGCCACAGGGGGCCAAGAGACCCAGTACTTC. Translating it yields CAISATGGQETQYF.

V and J are TRBV27 and TRBJ2-4; unclear D gene. V was shortened by 1 base and J by 9 bases, with 10 bases between the two germline ends. The CDR3 runs to 13 residues. Germline CDR1 and CDR2: MNHEY and SMNVEV (reference sequence). The DNA of the CDR3 is TGTGCCAGCAGTTTATTCCCTAATACCATTCAGTACTTC. Translated, it gives CASSLFPNTIQYF.